Sequencing of this T cell receptor beta chain was carried out in a study of neurological immune-mediated disorders. This clonotype showed up many times. What it binds is not known. Study-level points and caveats: The study phylogenetically grouped the repertoires of 18 of 34 multiple sclerosis patients into one related-CDR3 cluster, a possible signature. Whereas HTLV-1-associated myelopathy showed the most TCR clonal expansion, multiple sclerosis showed the least, with levels below those of healthy controls.

The cDNA was produced through 5'RACE with 10-nucleotide random UMIs. TCRdb called the 5' RACE reads again in MiXCR, with one record for every CDR3 protein. Found here are 15,000 to 20,000 distinct CDR3 sequences, 2.6% of them singletons; the top ten hold 5.5%. PBMCs stored at -80 C, 2 million in total, were the source of the unsorted libraries. The CDR3 extends over 17 amino acids. V dropped 1 base and J dropped 3; count of bases not matched to a gene: 9. Germline V CDR1 and CDR2: DFQATT, SNEGSKA (reference sequence). The chain has TRBV20-1 and TRBJ2-3, with 11 bases matching TRBD2. The clonotype originates from a woman aged 18-29 years with multiple sclerosis. The sequenced sample consisted of PBMCs. Here the CDR3 DNA reads TGCAGTGCTAGAGCATTAGCGGGAGGGCCGGGGACAGATACGCAGTATTTT. Translating it yields CSARALAGGPGTDTQYF.